This is a list of T cell receptor beta chains from one sample in a study of T-cell reconstitution after alpha-beta-depleted transplantation in children. Via MiXCR, TCRdb re-called the PCR reads, giving one row per CDR3 protein. The sample has around 100,000 distinct CDR3 sequences, around a tenth seen once; the top ten hold roughly a third. The material was PBMCs, obtained before TCRalphabeta/CD19-depleted stem cell transplant. These receptors were obtained from a boy between 2 and 10 years old with acute lymphoblastic leukemia, due to receive a stem cell transplant. CDR3s include the opening cysteine and the closing phenylalanine or tryptophan. A D gene is named only where the DNA matches it firmly. Only some rows state a clone size, as once, few, many or a class for expanded clones.

abundance,j_gene,d_gene,v_gene,CDR3nt,CDR3aa
NA,TRBJ2-7,TRBD1,TRBV12-3/TRBV12-4,TGTGCCAGCAGTACCCGGGACAGGGGCACCTACGAGCAGTACTTC,CASSTRDRGTYEQYF
NA,TRBJ2-3,TRBD2,TRBV2,TGTGCCAGCAGTGGACTAGCGGCATACACAGATACGCAGTATTTT,CASSGLAAYTDTQYF
few,TRBJ2-7,TRBD2,TRBV4-2,TGTGCCAGCAGCCAAGGGGGGGGAGTCTCGGAGCAGTACTTC,CASSQGGGVSEQYF
NA,TRBJ1-4,NA,TRBV29-1,TGCAGCGTAGCTACCCTCGGTCTTAATGAAAAACTGTTTTTT,CSVATLGLNEKLFF
many,TRBJ2-6,NA,TRBV5-6,TGTGCCAGCAGCCCTCCCTCGGGGGCCAACGTCCTGACTTTC,CASSPPSGANVLTF
NA,TRBJ2-7,NA,TRBV4-2,TGTGCCAGGAGCCGAATGCTCCTCGAGCAGTACTTC,CARSRMLLEQYF
many,TRBJ2-7,NA,TRBV3-1,TGTGCCAGCAGTCCCTGGGGCGGCGAGCAGTACTTC,CASSPWGGEQYF
NA,TRBJ2-3,NA,TRBV20-1,TGCAGTGCTGTGGGGGAACCTGGCACAGATACGCAGTATTTT,CSAVGEPGTDTQYF
many,TRBJ2-5,NA,TRBV5-1,TGCGCCAGCAGCCCCCGTGGACCCGGGGGACTCGCAGAGACCCAGTACTTC,CASSPRGPGGLAETQYF
NA,TRBJ2-3,TRBD2,TRBV27,TGTGCCAGCAGTTTGGGGACTAGCGGGAGGCGAGCAGATACGCAGTATTTT,CASSLGTSGRRADTQYF
NA,TRBJ2-3,NA,TRBV5-6,TGTGCCAGCAGCTTGGCAATCACAGATACGCAGTATTTT,CASSLAITDTQYF
many,TRBJ1-1,NA,TRBV18,TGTGCCAGCTCCCCTCAGGCGGGGGGCTTCGACACTGAAGCTTTCTTT,CASSPQAGGFDTEAFF
NA,TRBJ2-3,NA,TRBV5-1,TGCGCCAGCAGCTTGCGAGGGTTGGGGCCAGATACGCAGTATTTT,CASSLRGLGPDTQYF
many,TRBJ1-1,NA,TRBV5-5,TGTGCCAGCAGCTTGAACTCTGGGTGGCGGACGAACACTGAAGCTTTCTTT,CASSLNSGWRTNTEAFF
few,TRBJ2-7,NA,TRBV24-1,TGTGCCATCCCTAAAGGGGGAAGGGGGTACGAGCAGTACTTC,CAIPKGGRGYEQYF
many,TRBJ1-5,NA,TRBV7-8,TGTGCCAGCAGCTTGCTGGGTGGTGGCAATCAGCCCCAGCATTTT,CASSLLGGGNQPQHF
few,TRBJ1-2,NA,TRBV5-5,TGTGCCAGCAGCTTCTCAGTGTCAGCGACTAACTATGGCTACACCTTC,CASSFSVSATNYGYTF
few,TRBJ2-3,NA,TRBV12-3/TRBV12-4,TGTGCCAGCAGTTGGGACCGCACAGATACGCAGTATTTT,CASSWDRTDTQYF
few,TRBJ2-2,NA,TRBV24-1,TGTGCCACCAGTGATTTCCCGGAGAACACCGGGGAGCTGTTTTTT,CATSDFPENTGELFF
few,TRBJ1-5,NA,TRBV15,TGTGCCACCAGCAGAGATAGCGCTCAGCCCCAGCATTTT,CATSRDSAQPQHF
many,TRBJ1-6,NA,TRBV5-5,TGTGCCAGCAGCTTGAGAATCGGGGACCCAGAATCACCCCTCCACTTT,CASSLRIGDPESPLHF
few,TRBJ1-5,NA,TRBV28,TGTGCCAGCAGTTTTGCGCAGCATGATCAGCCCCAGCATTTT,CASSFAQHDQPQHF
few,TRBJ2-7,TRBD2,TRBV27,TGTGCCAGCAGCCATTCCAACCCGGGACTAGCGGGAGTCCACGAGCAGTACTTC,CASSHSNPGLAGVHEQYF
NA,TRBJ1-2,NA,TRBV15,TGTGCCACCACCAACGAGGGGATTTATGGCTACACCTTC,CATTNEGIYGYTF
many,TRBJ2-3,TRBD1,TRBV12-3/TRBV12-4,TGTGCCAGCAGTTTTGGACAGGGAGTCACAGATACGCAGTATTTT,CASSFGQGVTDTQYF
NA,TRBJ2-2,NA,TRBV3-1,TGTGCCAGCAGCCCGCAACTCCCAGCGAACACCGGGGAGCTGTTTTTT,CASSPQLPANTGELFF
many,TRBJ2-5,NA,TRBV27,TGTGCCAGCAGTTTAGAACAGGGGGGGGAGACCCAGTACTTC,CASSLEQGGETQYF
NA,TRBJ1-1,NA,TRBV29-1,TGCAGCGTTGTGGGATACCGGGACAAAGGACCTGAAGCTTTCTTT,CSVVGYRDKGPEAFF
NA,TRBJ2-3,TRBD2,TRBV9,TGTGCCAGCAGCTTCCGGGACTACCGCACAGATACGCAGTATTTT,CASSFRDYRTDTQYF
NA,TRBJ2-6,NA,TRBV6-6,TGTGCCAGCACGAACTCTGGGGCCAACGTCCTGACTTTC,CASTNSGANVLTF
many,TRBJ2-2,TRBD2,TRBV12-3/TRBV12-4,TGTGCCAGCAGTTTTACTAGCGGGAGCGGTACCGGGGAGCTGTTTTTT,CASSFTSGSGTGELFF
few,TRBJ2-1,TRBD2,TRBV5-1,TGCGCCAGCAGCTGGAAAGGCGTGCGGGAGGCGTCGTACAATGAGCAGTTCTTC,CASSWKGVREASYNEQFF
few,TRBJ2-2,NA,TRBV19,TGTGCCAGTAGTATGAGGCAGAACACCGGGGAGCTGTTTTTT,CASSMRQNTGELFF
NA,TRBJ2-1,NA,TRBV7-2,TGTGCCAGCATCACCCACAATGAGCAGTTCTTC,CASITHNEQFF
NA,TRBJ2-1,NA,TRBV29-1,TGCAGCGTTGTTCGCGCGGGCGGTGAGCAGTTCTTC,CSVVRAGGEQFF
many,TRBJ1-1,NA,TRBV7-9,TGTGCCAGCAGCTACCGGAGAGCGGACACTGAAGCTTTCTTT,CASSYRRADTEAFF
NA,TRBJ2-3,NA,TRBV29-1,TGCAGCGATCAAGGGGTAGATACGCAGTATTTT,CSDQGVDTQYF
NA,TRBJ2-3,TRBD2,TRBV28,TGTGCCAGCAGTTTAGGGGCTAGCGGGAGTTTAGATACGCAGTATTTT,CASSLGASGSLDTQYF
many,TRBJ2-1,TRBD2,TRBV6-5,TGTGCCAGCAGTTACGGCGGGAGGGCCACTGAGCAGTTCTTC,CASSYGGRATEQFF
NA,TRBJ2-5,NA,TRBV14,TGTGCCAGCAGCCAAGGCCCGCAGGCGCTGCAAGAGACCCAGTACTTC,CASSQGPQALQETQYF
NA,TRBJ1-1,NA,TRBV27,TGTGCCAGCAGCAAACAAAGGGGGGGGATGGGCACTGAAGCTTTCTTT,CASSKQRGGMGTEAFF
many,TRBJ1-2,NA,TRBV5-1,TGCGCCAGCAGCGCGTCAGGGATCTATGGCTACACCTTC,CASSASGIYGYTF
few,TRBJ2-1,TRBD2,TRBV7-2,TGTGCCAGCAGTCCCCTAGCGGGTAGAGGCCCTTGGGGTGAGCAGTTCTTC,CASSPLAGRGPWGEQFF
NA,TRBJ1-2,TRBD1,TRBV15,TGTGCCACCAGCGGCGACAGGGGGCGTGAGGGCTACACCTTC,CATSGDRGREGYTF
few,TRBJ2-2,NA,TRBV29-1,TGCAGCGTTATCGCCCGACGTGACGGGGAGCTGTTTTTT,CSVIARRDGELFF
NA,TRBJ2-7,NA,TRBV20-1,TGCAGTGCTAGAGATTCGCGGGCCCGATCCTACGAGCAGTACTTC,CSARDSRARSYEQYF
NA,TRBJ2-1,TRBD2,TRBV6-1,TGTGCCAGCAGTCCTATAGCGGGAGTGTGGAATGAGCAGTTCTTC,CASSPIAGVWNEQFF
many,TRBJ2-7,TRBD2,TRBV3-1,TGTGCCAGCAGCCAAGTCCCGGGAGGGGCCTCCTACGAGCAGTACTTC,CASSQVPGGASYEQYF
NA,TRBJ2-5,NA,TRBV9,TGTGCCAGCAGCGTAGAATGGGGATGGGAGACCCAGTACTTC,CASSVEWGWETQYF
few,TRBJ2-5,NA,TRBV5-1,TGCGCCAGCAGAGGGGTGCAAGAGACCCAGTACTTC,CASRGVQETQYF
NA,TRBJ2-1,NA,TRBV12-3/TRBV12-4,TGTGCCAGCAGTAGGGCAGGGATGCACAATGAGCAGTTCTTC,CASSRAGMHNEQFF
few,TRBJ2-3,NA,TRBV14,TGTGCCAGCAGCCTTTTGACAGGTAGCACAGATACGCAGTATTTT,CASSLLTGSTDTQYF
NA,TRBJ2-7,NA,TRBV4-2,TGTGCCAGCAGCCAAGATCCGGGGGGTCTACAGGGGCCGACCTACGAGCAGTACTTC,CASSQDPGGLQGPTYEQYF
NA,TRBJ2-1,NA,TRBV5-6,TGTGCCAGCAGCCGGGACCCCTACAATGAGCAGTTCTTC,CASSRDPYNEQFF
NA,TRBJ2-7,NA,TRBV20-1,TGCAGTGCTAGAGATAGGACTGCCTGGGAGCAGTACTTC,CSARDRTAWEQYF
NA,TRBJ2-2,TRBD2,TRBV4-1,TGCGCCAGCAGCCAACTAGCGGGATACACCGGGGAGCTGTTTTTT,CASSQLAGYTGELFF
many,TRBJ2-3,TRBD2,TRBV27,TGTGCCAGCCTCACGCTAGCGGGAAACACAGATACGCAGTATTTT,CASLTLAGNTDTQYF
many,TRBJ2-7,NA,TRBV20-1,TGCAGTGCTAGCGCCAGGGAACCCTACGAGCAGTACTTC,CSASAREPYEQYF
few,TRBJ2-1,NA,TRBV5-1,TGCGCCAGCAGCTCACAAGCGGACAGTTGGAAGCAGTTCTTC,CASSSQADSWKQFF
few,TRBJ2-3,NA,TRBV5-1,TGCGCCAGCAGCTTGGAACTAGACACAGATACGCAGTATTTT,CASSLELDTDTQYF